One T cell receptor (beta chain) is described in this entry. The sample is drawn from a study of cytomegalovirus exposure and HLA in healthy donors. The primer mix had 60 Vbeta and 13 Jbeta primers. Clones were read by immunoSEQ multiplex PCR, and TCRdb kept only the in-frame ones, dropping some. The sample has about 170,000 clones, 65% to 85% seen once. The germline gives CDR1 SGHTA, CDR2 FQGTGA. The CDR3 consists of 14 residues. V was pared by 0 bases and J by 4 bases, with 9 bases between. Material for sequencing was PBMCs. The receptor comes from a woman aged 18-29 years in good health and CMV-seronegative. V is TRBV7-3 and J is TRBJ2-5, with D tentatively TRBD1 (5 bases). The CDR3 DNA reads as TGTGCCAGCAGCTTAACTCCCCAGGGAGAGACCCAGTACTTC. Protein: CASSLTPQGETQYF.